Shown below are 28 T cell receptor beta chains from a single sample sequenced in a study of cytomegalovirus exposure and HLA in healthy donors. The PCR had 60 Vbeta and 13 Jbeta primers. TCRdb's table, derived via immunoSEQ multiplex PCR, lists solely in-frame clones and lacks some. This repertoire shows some 170,000 clones, around four fifths found once; its top ten account for about 1.3%. The source material was PBMCs. These receptors were obtained from a woman in her 50s in good health and CMV-seronegative.

V gene TRBV27 combines with J gene TRBJ2-3; no definite D call. Germline V gives CDR1 MNHEY, CDR2 SMNVEV (reference sequence). This CDR3 region has 15 residues. Trimming pared 1 base from V and 0 bases from J, leaving 8 bases between. The CDR3 DNA follows: TGTGCCAGCAGTTTATACAGTGAAAGCACAGATACGCAGTATTTT. Translated, it gives CASSLYSESTDTQYF.

The genes are TRBV9 and TRBJ2-1; 11 positions agree with TRBD2. CDR1 is SGDLS and CDR2 is YYNGEE in the germline V gene. The CDR3 spans 17 residues. V dropped 4 bases and J dropped 0; count of bases not matched to a gene: 6. This chain's CDR3 is CASSPRLAGSSYNEQFF. Here the CDR3 DNA reads TGTGCCAGCAGCCCCCGACTAGCGGGGAGCTCCTACAATGAGCAGTTCTTC.

V usage is TRBV7-9 and J usage is TRBJ1-1; TRBD1 might be the D (6 bases). The CDR3 has 14 amino acids. CDR1 and CDR2 from the germline V gene are SEHNR and FQNEAQ (reference sequence). V was cut by 5 bases and J by 2 bases, with 12 bases left in between. Here the CDR3 DNA reads TGTGCCAGCAGCAAGACAGGCGTAAACACTGAAGCTTTCTTT. The encoded protein is CASSKTGVNTEAFF.

The J gene is TRBJ2-3, the V gene TRBV7-3, with TRBD2 matching over 10 bases. The CDR3 length is 18 residues. J gave up 6 bases and V 0 bases, and 12 bases lay outside the gene matches. The germline CDR1 and CDR2 sequences are SGHTA and FQGTGA. The CDR3 loop reads CASSLTPGASGSGDTQYF. CDR3 DNA: TGTGCCAGCAGCTTAACCCCCGGGGCTAGCGGGAGCGGGGATACGCAGTATTTT.

For the CDR3, the DNA is TGTGCCTGGCGAGAACCAGGGGGCCCGAACACCGGGGAGCTGTTTTTT. It translates to CAWREPGGPNTGELFF. V and J are TRBV30 and TRBJ2-2; 8 nucleotides match TRBD1. The CDR3 extends over 16 amino acids. The trim removed 5 bases at V and 0 bases at J, leaving 8 bases unmatched. Germline loops: CDR1 GTSNPN, CDR2 SVGIG (reference sequence). Filled out from reference TRBV30 and TRBJ2-2, the complete variable domain reads SQTIHQWPATLVQPVGSPLSLECTVEGTSNPNLYWYRQAAGRGLQLLFYSVGIGQISSEVPQNLSASRPQDRQFILSSKKLLLSDSGFYLCAWREPGGPNTGELFFGEGSRLTVL.

This clone occurred a few times. The chain carries TRBV25-1 and TRBJ2-2, with 7 bases fitting TRBD2. The CDR3 sequence is 15 residues long. The J segment lost 8 bases and the V segment lost 4 bases, leaving 10 bases of the junction unmatched. The germline gives CDR1 MGHDK, CDR2 SYGVNS. CDR3 loop: CASSVAGEEAGELFF. In nucleotides, the CDR3 is TGTGCCAGCAGTGTGGCGGGGGAGGAGGCGGGGGAGCTGTTTTTT.

J is TRBJ2-4 and V is TRBV6-1, with 7 bases fitting TRBD1. The ends lost 4 bases at V and 4 bases at J; junction bases unmatched: 10. Per germline, CDR1 MNHNS and CDR2 SASEGT. The CDR3 extends over 16 amino acids. The CDR3 sequence is CASSGGRQGDKNIQYF. The CDR3 DNA follows: TGTGCCAGCAGTGGGGGGCGTCAGGGGGATAAAAACATTCAGTACTTC.

The chain has TRBV7-2 and TRBJ2-5; possibly TRBD1 for D (5 bases). Germline V gene data show CDR1 as SGHTA and CDR2 as FQGNSA. The CDR3 consists of 16 residues. The V gene lost 0 bases and the J gene lost 5 bases, with 16 bases spanning the gap. The CDR3 sequence is CASSLAGGTQGETQYF. For the CDR3, the DNA is TGTGCCAGCAGCTTAGCGGGCGGTACGCAGGGTGAGACCCAGTACTTC.

This clone was observed a single time. The chain employs TRBV6-5 and TRBJ2-7; TRBD1 agrees at 8 bases. The germline V gene has CDR1 MNHEY and CDR2 SVGAGI. This CDR3 has 15 amino acids. V trimming: 2 bases; J trimming: 2 bases; junction bases outside the gene matches: 5. DNA of the CDR3: TGTGCCAGCAGTTACGACGGGACAGGCCCCTACGAGCAGTACTTC. Its translation: CASSYDGTGPYEQYF.

The chain has TRBV27 and TRBJ2-5; TRBD2 agrees at 8 bases. Trimming cost V 2 bases and J 3 bases; bases outside gene matches: 14. This CDR3 spans 18 amino acids. Germline CDR1 is MNHEY and CDR2 is SMNVEV (reference sequence). In DNA form, the CDR3 reads TGTGCCAGCAGTTTAGTGAGGTCGCGGGGGGCTTCTGAAGAGACCCAGTACTTC. Amino acid sequence: CASSLVRSRGASEETQYF.

V gene TRBV7-9 combines with J gene TRBJ1-3; D call uncertain. Germline V CDR1 and CDR2: SEHNR, FQNEAQ (reference sequence). The V gene lost 3 bases and the J gene lost 0 bases, with 6 bases spanning the gap. This CDR3 has 14 residues. The CDR3 loop is CASSFFSSGNTIYF. The CDR3 DNA sequence: TGTGCCAGCAGCTTCTTTTCCTCTGGAAACACCATATATTTT.

The chain recombines TRBV11-2 with TRBJ2-2; 9 bases map to TRBD1. The V gene end was trimmed by 5 bases and the J gene end by 6 bases; junction bases not matched to a gene: 7. This CDR3 spans 15 amino acids. Germline CDR1 and CDR2: SGHAT and FQNNGV. As DNA, the CDR3 is TGTGCCAGCAGCCCCTGGACAGGGGTTGCCGGGGAGCTGTTTTTT. It yields the protein CASSPWTGVAGELFF.

The V gene is TRBV27, the J gene TRBJ2-5, with TRBD1 identical over 8 bases. Looked up from germline, CDR1 is MNHEY and CDR2 is SMNVEV (reference sequence). V trimming: 5 bases; J trimming: 7 bases; junction bases outside the gene matches: 9. The CDR3 extends over 14 amino acids. CDR3 sequence: CASSPGTGQGTQYF. CDR3 nucleotide sequence: TGTGCCAGCAGTCCGGGGACAGGCCAGGGGACCCAGTACTTC.

The chain has TRBV11-2 and TRBJ2-5, with a weak D call TRBD1 (5 bases). Germline CDR1 reads SGHAT; CDR2 reads FQNNGV. With 1 base removed from V and 5 bases from J, the gap between germline ends came to 11 bases. This CDR3 contains 14 residues. The CDR3 loop reads CASSLVQGDETQYF. CDR3 sequence (DNA): TGTGCCAGCAGCTTAGTCCAGGGCGACGAGACCCAGTACTTC.

The chain recombines TRBV4-3 with TRBJ2-3; 8 bases map to TRBD2. The CDR3 covers 18 residues. The ends lost 3 bases at V and 3 bases at J; junction bases unmatched: 14. Germline V CDR1 and CDR2: LGHNA, YSLEER. In nucleotides, the CDR3 is TGCGCCAGCAGCCAGACTCGGGCTAGCGGGCTCGGTACAGATACGCAGTATTTT. It translates to CASSQTRASGLGTDTQYF.

This chain uses TRBV28 with TRBJ2-7; 10 bases map to TRBD1. This CDR3 has 15 amino acids. Germline loops: CDR1 MDHEN, CDR2 SYDVKM. After removal of 7 bases from V and 7 bases from J, the junction contained 13 bases not matched to a gene. CDR3 sequence reads: CASTRFVGQGVEQYF. CDR3 DNA: TGTGCCAGCACCCGATTTGTAGGACAGGGGGTTGAGCAGTACTTC.

The count of this clone is one. The chain links TRBV27 to TRBJ1-1, with 10 bases matching TRBD1. Per the germline V gene, CDR1 is MNHEY and CDR2 is SMNVEV (reference sequence). The CDR3 is 13 amino acids. After removal of 6 bases from V and 6 bases from J, the junction contained 4 bases not matched to a gene. This CDR3 is CASSWDRGSEAFF. Written as DNA, the CDR3 is TGTGCCAGCAGCTGGGACAGGGGCTCTGAAGCTTTCTTT.

The chain joins TRBV28 to TRBJ1-4; D unclear. V lost 5 bases, J lost 1 base, and 14 bases lay in between. There are 16 residues in the CDR3. CDR1 MDHEN and CDR2 SYDVKM come from the germline V gene. CDR3 amino acids: CASSPTDYITNEKLFF. The CDR3 bases are TGTGCCAGCAGTCCGACTGATTATATAACTAATGAAAAACTGTTTTTT.

The chain employs TRBV9 and TRBJ1-5; D remains unclear. The CDR3 spans 17 residues. The germline gives CDR1 SGDLS, CDR2 YYNGEE. Trimming took 3 bases from V and 0 from J, leaving 16 bases between them. This CDR3 is CASSESEALYSNQPQHF. CDR3 nucleotides: TGTGCCAGCAGCGAATCAGAGGCCCTTTATAGCAATCAGCCCCAGCATTTT.

This sequence joins TRBV15 and TRBJ2-1; D is perhaps TRBD1 (6 bases). The germline V gene encodes CDR1 LNHNV and CDR2 YYDKDF (reference sequence). The ends were cut back, 5 bases at V and 2 bases at J, with 19 bases in the middle. The CDR3 has 17 amino acids. In nucleotides, the CDR3 is TGTGCCACCAGCCCTCCTACAGGGCGGGCTGCCTACAATGAGCAGTTCTTC. Its protein product is CATSPPTGRAAYNEQFF.

In its sample, this clone was seen once. The CDR3 reads CASRRGATYEQYF. CDR3 in DNA: TGTGCCAGCCGCAGGGGGGCTACCTACGAGCAGTACTTC. The chain couples TRBV27 to TRBJ2-7; maybe TRBD1 (7 bases). Germline V gene data show CDR1 as MNHEY and CDR2 as SMNVEV (reference sequence). V dropped 8 bases and J dropped 2 bases, with 13 bases sitting between them. The CDR3 loop spans 13 amino acids.

V gene TRBV27 combines with J gene TRBJ2-7, with 9 bases identical to TRBD1. This CDR3 region has 15 residues. With 6 bases clipped from V and 4 bases from J, the junction kept 10 bases outside the gene matches. Germline values: CDR1 MNHEY, CDR2 SMNVEV (reference sequence). The CDR3 DNA follows: TGTGCCAGCAGCCTCGGGGACAGGGTAGAGTACGAGCAGTACTTC. Amino acids: CASSLGDRVEYEQYF.

The chain links TRBV5-1 to TRBJ2-3, with 8 bases identical to TRBD1. The length of the CDR3 is 14 residues. Trimming removed 4 bases from V and 4 bases from J; junction bases left unmatched: 5. Germline lookup yields CDR1 SGHRS and CDR2 YFSETQ. The CDR3 is CASSIGTGPDTQYF. The CDR3 DNA reads TGCGCCAGCAGCATCGGGACAGGCCCAGATACGCAGTATTTT. Full variable domain (missing parts from reference TRBV5-1 and TRBJ2-3): KAGVTQTPRYLIKTRGQQVTLSCSPISGHRSVSWYQQTPGQGLQFLFEYFSETQRNKGNFPGRFSGRQFSNSRSEMNVSTLELGDSALYLCASSIGTGPDTQYFGPGTRLTVL.

This chain connects TRBV27 to TRBJ2-1; D is perhaps TRBD1 (5 bases). The CDR3 covers 17 residues. V lost 0 bases to trimming and J lost 7 bases, with 19 bases between them. Germline-derived CDR1 and CDR2 are MNHEY and SMNVEV (reference sequence). The CDR3 nucleotides are TGTGCCAGCAGTTTATCAGGGGCCCGCCGCTTGGGGAATGAGCAGTTCTTC. Protein sequence: CASSLSGARRLGNEQFF.

This clone came up a few times. This chain joins TRBV7-8 and TRBJ2-7; D might be TRBD1 (6 bases). Germline CDR1 is SGHVS and CDR2 is FQNEAQ. This CDR3 is built from 16 residues. V lost 4 bases, J lost 0 bases, and 16 bases lay in between. The CDR3 loop is CASSYIGQMSSYEQYF. CDR3 nucleotides: TGTGCCAGCAGCTACATTGGACAGATGAGCTCCTACGAGCAGTACTTC.

The CDR3 sequence is CASSLASQRDRAPFF. The CDR3 DNA is TGTGCCAGCAGCTTAGCGAGTCAGCGGGACAGGGCGCCTTTCTTT. This rearrangement joins TRBV7-9 to TRBJ1-1, with 9 bases that match TRBD1. CDR3 length: 15 amino acids. The V gene end was trimmed by 0 bases and the J gene end by 12 bases; junction bases not matched to a gene: 11. Germline V lookup: CDR1 SEHNR, CDR2 FQNEAQ (reference sequence). The whole variable domain, remainder taken from reference TRBV7-9 and TRBJ1-1, is DTGVSQNPRHKITKRGQNVTFRCDPISEHNRLYWYRQTLGQGPEFLTYFQNEAQLEKSRLLSDRFSAERPKGSFSTLEIQRTEQGDSAMYLCASSLASQRDRAPFFGQGTRLTVV.

The chain combines TRBV11-2 with TRBJ2-7; D perhaps matches TRBD2 (7 bases). The CDR3 length is 17 residues. Between the trimmed V and J ends, which lost 0 bases and 3 bases, there was a span of 18 bases. Germline CDR1 and CDR2: SGHAT and FQNNGV. The CDR3 nucleotides read TGTGCCAGCAGCTTAGAGGCGGGGGCGGTTTTCTTCTACGAGCAGTACTTC. Encoded protein: CASSLEAGAVFFYEQYF.

Of note for this clone: One end of the junction varies from germline; a read error may be responsible. The CDR3 protein is CASSQVEWGRAYF. The CDR3 DNA is TGTGCCAGCAGCCAAGTTGAGTGGGGCAGGGCCTACTTT. The V and J genes are TRBV14 and TRBJ1-6; D may be TRBD1 (5 bases). Germline V gene data show CDR1 as SGHDN and CDR2 as FVKESK. This CDR3 is built from 13 residues.